Sequencing of this TCR beta chain was carried out in a study of blood T cell repertoires in COVID-19. Study-level information: COVID-19 samples from acute and convalescent phases originated in the United States, Italy and Spain. Sources were T cells, B-cell-depleted T cells, or PBMCs; the material itself was cDNA or gDNA.

How the authors handled the data: Amplification of reference gene primers was used by the study to estimate nucleated cell counts. The method was immunoSEQ multiplex PCR; TCRdb's version includes in-frame clones alone and lacks a portion of them. V and J calls and clone size come straight from that table; D and trimming were deduced from the DNA. The sample carries 70,000 to 100,000 clones, about 71% recorded once. V lost 4 bases and J lost 3; bases outside the gene matches: 5. CDR1 and CDR2 (germline): KGHDR, SFDVKD. This CDR3 region has 15 residues. The receptor comes from a woman aged 55-69 years in a cohort sampled during active or convalescent COVID-19. Material for sequencing was peripheral blood. The V gene is TRBV24-1, the J gene TRBJ2-3; 8 bases fit TRBD1. CDR3 bases: TGTGCCACCAGTGACAGGCAGGGGGCTACAGATACGCAGTATTTT. This encodes CATSDRQGATDTQYF.